This T cell receptor (beta chain) appears in the sequencing data of a study of cytotoxic CD8 clonotypes in ibrutinib-treated CLL (dated by TCRdb to the early 2020s). About the full investigation: The cohort was composed of some twelve relapsed/refractory and roughly 16 treatment-naive patients; IGHV unmutated status was identified in under 18 patients. Responses were partial in about 25 patients and complete in 2; after median approximately 5.5 years follow-up, approximately 15 stayed in remission and approximately twelve progressed. Response samples were taken after a median of around 13 months on treatment, ranging from roughly 6 to 36 months. Samples averaged roughly 260,000 productive templates and 90,000 to 100,000 productive rearrangements. Of the approximately 90 participants in the trial, roughly 26 had longitudinal samples available. Cryopreserved peripheral blood mononuclear cells were collected before treatment, at response, and at either disease progression or sustained remission. All remission and progressive disease samples were collected while patients were still receiving ibrutinib.

V gives up 1 base and J gives up 7 bases, and the segment between their germline ends measures 11 bases. The germline V gene gives CDR1 as MGHRA and CDR2 as YSYEKL. From cysteine to phenylalanine, the CDR3 is 14 amino acids long. Only the CDR3 portion is preserved as DNA: 42 bases, with reading frame beginning at the first base. Results the study describes overall, beyond this receptor: Sustained-remission and progressing patients did not have matched sampling times, and lymph node repertoires were not examined. Baseline clonality exceeded that of age-matched healthy donors and correlated strongly with circulating CD8+ T-cell counts. Public clonotypes were found to be uncommon and were observed to contract or remain stable during treatment; the increase in clonality was shown to reflect expansion of private clonotypes at ibrutinib response. An increase in clonality was observed at ibrutinib response, with clonality remaining stable during sustained remission and falling back toward baseline at progression.

A MiSeq instrument was used for deep resolution sequencing, which targeted depths ranging from 1 in 1 million up to 1 in 200,000 T cells, with coverage averaging 10x for each clonotype. The immunoSEQ hsTCRB Kit was used to generate the TCR beta libraries. As for the original processing: Data were analyzed with ImmunoSEQ Data Assistant and ImmunoSEQ Analyzer, with V, D and J genes assigned per IMGT definitions. Clonality was computed as one minus normalized Shannon entropy of productive rearrangement frequencies, ranging from 0 to 1. Only overrepresented clonotypes making up at least 0.05% of each patient's repertoire were included in the public clonotype analysis. Fewer than 15 age-matched healthy donor repertoires from immuneACCESS served as clonality controls. As stored in TCRdb, this immuneACCESS dataset retains in-frame rearrangements with V and J assigned. A fraction of the clones does not appear; measured against another copy, unresolved V genes explain less than half of the discrepancy, and the remainder lacks a known reason. Clone size and V and J calls were adopted from that table, with D and trimming inferred from the DNA. Within this sample are 50,000 to 70,000 clones, with roughly 49% of them counted one time only. Around 25% of the sample is held by the ten biggest clonotypes.

This clone came up many times. The specificity of this receptor is unknown. No qualities accompany the bases; no much larger clone lies one base away. The meaning of the sample's time point label: progressive disease on ibrutinib. Approximately 2 micrograms of genomic DNA were extracted from cryopreserved PBMCs for TCR beta library preparation. High-throughput TCR beta sequencing was performed on longitudinal blood samples from CLL patients receiving ibrutinib monotherapy. Patients were enrolled in a phase 2 open-label single-center ibrutinib monotherapy trial. The material was PBMCs, obtained at disease progression, from a patient treated with ibrutinib. This sequence was found in a human donor with chronic lymphocytic leukemia. The chain joins TRBV4-1 to TRBJ2-1, and perhaps TRBD2 as D gene, on 5 matching bases. In nucleotides, the sequence is TGCGCCAGCAGCCAAGTTTCTAGCAGTAATGAGCAGTTCTTC. Its coded protein is CASSQVSSSNEQFF.